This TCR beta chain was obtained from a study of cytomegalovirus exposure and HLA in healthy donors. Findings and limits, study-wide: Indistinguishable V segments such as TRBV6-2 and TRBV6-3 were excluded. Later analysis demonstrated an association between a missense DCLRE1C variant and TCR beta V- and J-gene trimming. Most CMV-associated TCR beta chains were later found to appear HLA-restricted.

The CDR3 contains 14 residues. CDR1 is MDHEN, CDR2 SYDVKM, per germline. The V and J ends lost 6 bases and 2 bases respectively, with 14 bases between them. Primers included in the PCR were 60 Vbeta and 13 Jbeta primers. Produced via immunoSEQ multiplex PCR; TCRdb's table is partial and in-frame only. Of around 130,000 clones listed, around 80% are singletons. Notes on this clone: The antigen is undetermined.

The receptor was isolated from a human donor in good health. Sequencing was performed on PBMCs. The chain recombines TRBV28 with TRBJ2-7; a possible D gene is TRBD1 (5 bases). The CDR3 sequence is CASSSGQAAYEQYF. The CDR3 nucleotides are TGTGCCAGCAGCTCCGGACAAGCAGCCTACGAGCAGTACTTC.